A selection of T cell receptor beta chains follows, all from one sample in a study of T cells in Graves' hyperthyroidism and ophthalmopathy. TCRdb passed the multiplex PCR reads through MiXCR, listing each CDR3 protein once. Among some 560,000 distinct CDR3 sequences listed, 15% to 18% were seen once. Sequences were obtained from blood. These TCRs come from a woman under 40 with Graves' hyperthyroidism. CDR3s include the opening cysteine and the closing phenylalanine or tryptophan. The D gene is left open where the match is weak. The listing skips clone size in some rows; elsewhere it reads once, few, many or a size class.

j_gene: TRBJ2-1; v_gene: TRBV7-9; abundance: few; d_gene: .; CDR3aa: CASSRGTGTQSYYNEQFF; CDR3nt: TGTGCCAGCAGCCGAGGAACCGGGACTCAATCCTACTACAATGAGCAGTTCTTC
j_gene: TRBJ1-2; v_gene: TRBV5-4; abundance: .; d_gene: .; CDR3aa: CASSLRQGFGYTF; CDR3nt: TGTGCCAGCAGCTTGAGGCAGGGGTTTGGCTACACCTTC
j_gene: TRBJ1-1; v_gene: TRBV7-9; abundance: many; d_gene: .; CDR3aa: CTSSFLAVGEAFF; CDR3nt: TGTACCAGCAGCTTTCTAGCGGTTGGTGAAGCTTTCTTT
j_gene: TRBJ2-7; v_gene: TRBV25-1; abundance: many; d_gene: TRBD2; CDR3aa: CASNAGTSGRYEQYF; CDR3nt: TGTGCCAGCAACGCCGGGACTAGCGGGAGATACGAGCAGTACTTC
j_gene: TRBJ2-7; v_gene: TRBV4-1; abundance: .; d_gene: .; CDR3aa: CASSLPVSGEQYF; CDR3nt: TGCGCCAGCAGCCTCCCGGTCAGCGGGGAGCAGTACTTC
j_gene: TRBJ2-7; v_gene: TRBV11-3; abundance: many; d_gene: TRBD2; CDR3aa: CASSHSGRNSYEQYF; CDR3nt: TGTGCCAGCAGTCATAGCGGGAGGAATTCCTACGAGCAGTACTTC
j_gene: TRBJ2-3; v_gene: TRBV9; abundance: .; d_gene: TRBD2; CDR3aa: CASSVGTTTDTQYF; CDR3nt: TGTGCCAGCAGCGTCGGGACTACCACAGATACGCAGTATTTT
j_gene: TRBJ1-5; v_gene: TRBV7-9; abundance: once; d_gene: .; CDR3aa: CASSTQGTRQPQHF; CDR3nt: TGTGCCAGCAGCACTCAGGGGACCCGGCAGCCCCAGCATTTT
j_gene: TRBJ2-7; v_gene: TRBV29-1; abundance: few; d_gene: .; CDR3aa: CSVMTASYEQYF; CDR3nt: TGCAGCGTTATGACAGCCTCCTACGAGCAGTACTTC
j_gene: TRBJ2-3; v_gene: TRBV7-9; abundance: few; d_gene: .; CDR3aa: CASSPRAASRGTDTQYF; CDR3nt: TGTGCCAGCAGCCCTAGAGCGGCTAGTAGGGGCACAGATACGCAGTATTTT
j_gene: TRBJ1-6; v_gene: TRBV28; abundance: many; d_gene: .; CDR3aa: CASSFVISPLHF; CDR3nt: TGTGCCAGCAGTTTTGTAATCTCACCCCTCCACTTT
j_gene: TRBJ1-3; v_gene: TRBV6-5; abundance: many; d_gene: .; CDR3aa: CASSYSRGAPGNTIYF; CDR3nt: TGTGCCAGCAGTTACTCCCGGGGCGCCCCTGGAAACACCATATATTTT
j_gene: TRBJ2-5; v_gene: TRBV6-2/TRBV6-3; abundance: .; d_gene: TRBD2; CDR3aa: CASRASGSGETQYF; CDR3nt: TGTGCCAGCAGGGCCAGCGGGAGTGGAGAGACCCAGTACTTC
j_gene: TRBJ2-5; v_gene: TRBV7-9; abundance: .; d_gene: .; CDR3aa: CASSSDNVWVGTQYF; CDR3nt: TGTGCCAGCAGCTCGGACAATGTTTGGGTGGGGACCCAGTACTTC
j_gene: TRBJ2-3; v_gene: TRBV12-3/TRBV12-4; abundance: many; d_gene: .; CDR3aa: CASSPWGGATDTQYF; CDR3nt: TGTGCCAGCAGTCCTTGGGGGGGCGCCACAGATACGCAGTATTTT
j_gene: TRBJ2-3; v_gene: TRBV30; abundance: many; d_gene: TRBD2; CDR3aa: CAWSEAGGRRSTDTQYF; CDR3nt: TGTGCCTGGAGTGAAGCGGGAGGGCGGAGGTCCACAGATACGCAGTATTTT
j_gene: TRBJ2-7; v_gene: TRBV3-1; abundance: .; d_gene: .; CDR3aa: CASSQERWGGPYEQYF; CDR3nt: TGTGCCAGCAGCCAAGAACGGTGGGGGGGGCCTTACGAGCAGTACTTC
j_gene: TRBJ1-5; v_gene: TRBV6-2/TRBV6-3; abundance: many; d_gene: .; CDR3aa: CASSYSSRVRWSGRSNQPQHF; CDR3nt: TGTGCCAGCAGTTACTCGTCGCGGGTCCGATGGTCGGGAAGGAGCAATCAGCCCCAGCATTTT
j_gene: TRBJ1-1; v_gene: TRBV5-6; abundance: many; d_gene: TRBD1; CDR3aa: CASSPGTGGRNTEAFF; CDR3nt: TGTGCCAGCAGCCCTGGGACAGGGGGCCGGAACACTGAAGCTTTCTTT
j_gene: TRBJ2-5; v_gene: TRBV7-8; abundance: few; d_gene: .; CDR3aa: CASSLSDSQETQYF; CDR3nt: TGTGCCAGCAGCTTATCGGACAGTCAAGAGACCCAGTACTTC
j_gene: TRBJ2-2; v_gene: TRBV12-3/TRBV12-4; abundance: many; d_gene: .; CDR3aa: CASSLLFNHYTGELFF; CDR3nt: TGTGCCAGCAGTTTACTCTTTAACCACTACACCGGGGAGCTGTTTTTT
j_gene: TRBJ2-5; v_gene: TRBV2; abundance: few; d_gene: TRBD2; CDR3aa: CASSEAEGRVAQYF; CDR3nt: TGTGCCAGCAGTGAAGCGGAGGGGAGGGTGGCCCAGTACTTC
j_gene: TRBJ2-7; v_gene: TRBV16; abundance: .; d_gene: .; CDR3aa: CASSQSGARYERYF; CDR3nt: TGTGCCAGCAGCCAATCTGGGGCACGTTACGAGCGGTACTTC
j_gene: TRBJ1-4; v_gene: TRBV6-1; abundance: .; d_gene: TRBD1; CDR3aa: CASRVGGTTNEKLFF; CDR3nt: TGTGCCAGTCGCGTAGGGGGCACAACTAATGAAAAACTGTTTTTT
j_gene: TRBJ2-5; v_gene: TRBV5-4; abundance: many; d_gene: .; CDR3aa: CASSTDQETQYF; CDR3nt: TGTGCCAGCAGCACCGACCAAGAGACCCAGTACTTC
j_gene: TRBJ2-7; v_gene: TRBV27; abundance: .; d_gene: TRBD1; CDR3aa: CASSQGVTGGEQHF; CDR3nt: TGTGCCAGCAGTCAAGGGGTGACAGGGGGCGAGCAGCACTTC
j_gene: TRBJ2-3; v_gene: TRBV19; abundance: few; d_gene: .; CDR3aa: CASNLQGGTDTQYF; CDR3nt: TGTGCCAGTAACCTACAGGGAGGCACAGATACGCAGTATTTT
j_gene: TRBJ1-5; v_gene: TRBV4-2; abundance: few; d_gene: .; CDR3aa: CASSQDGERSHQPQHF; CDR3nt: TGTGCCAGCAGCCAAGATGGGGAACGGAGCCATCAGCCCCAGCATTTT
j_gene: TRBJ1-3; v_gene: TRBV9; abundance: .; d_gene: .; CDR3aa: CASSVVGAPGNTIYF; CDR3nt: TGTGCCAGCAGCGTAGTGGGGGCGCCTGGAAACACCATATATTTT
j_gene: TRBJ1-6; v_gene: TRBV25-1; abundance: few; d_gene: .; CDR3aa: CASGSAGYNSPLHF; CDR3nt: TGTGCCAGCGGTTCGGCAGGGTATAATTCACCCCTCCACTTT
j_gene: TRBJ2-7; v_gene: TRBV5-1; abundance: .; d_gene: TRBD1; CDR3aa: CASSFSGTGFDEQYF; CDR3nt: TGCGCCAGCAGCTTTTCCGGGACAGGGTTCGACGAGCAGTACTTC
j_gene: TRBJ2-2; v_gene: TRBV4-1; abundance: .; d_gene: .; CDR3aa: CASSQEALPGELFF; CDR3nt: TGCGCCAGCAGCCAAGAGGCTCTCCCCGGGGAGCTGTTTTTT
j_gene: TRBJ2-7; v_gene: TRBV10-3; abundance: few; d_gene: .; CDR3aa: CAISESVLEQYF; CDR3nt: TGTGCCATCAGTGAGTCTGTACTCGAGCAGTACTTC
j_gene: TRBJ1-1; v_gene: TRBV5-1; abundance: many; d_gene: .; CDR3aa: CASRDGVNTEAFF; CDR3nt: TGCGCCAGCAGGGACGGGGTGAACACTGAAGCTTTCTTT
j_gene: TRBJ1-1; v_gene: TRBV18; abundance: .; d_gene: TRBD1; CDR3aa: CASSPIQGTSTEAFF; CDR3nt: TGTGCCAGCTCACCGATACAGGGGACGAGTACTGAAGCTTTCTTT
j_gene: TRBJ2-1; v_gene: TRBV7-9; abundance: .; d_gene: TRBD2; CDR3aa: CASSLTAGVRFEQFF; CDR3nt: TGTGCCAGCAGCTTAACGGCGGGAGTCAGGTTTGAGCAGTTCTTC